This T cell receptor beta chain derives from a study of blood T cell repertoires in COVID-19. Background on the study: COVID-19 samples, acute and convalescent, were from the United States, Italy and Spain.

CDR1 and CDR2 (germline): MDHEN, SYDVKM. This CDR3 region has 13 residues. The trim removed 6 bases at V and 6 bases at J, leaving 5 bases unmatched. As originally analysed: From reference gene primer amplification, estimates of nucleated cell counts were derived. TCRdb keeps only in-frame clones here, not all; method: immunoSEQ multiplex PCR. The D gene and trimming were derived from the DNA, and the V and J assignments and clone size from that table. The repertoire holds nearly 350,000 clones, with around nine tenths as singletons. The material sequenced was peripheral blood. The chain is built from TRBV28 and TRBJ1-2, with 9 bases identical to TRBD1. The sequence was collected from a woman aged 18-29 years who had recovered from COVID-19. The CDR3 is CASSNRGRHGYTF. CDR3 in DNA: TGTGCCAGCAGCAACAGGGGGCGCCATGGCTACACCTTC.